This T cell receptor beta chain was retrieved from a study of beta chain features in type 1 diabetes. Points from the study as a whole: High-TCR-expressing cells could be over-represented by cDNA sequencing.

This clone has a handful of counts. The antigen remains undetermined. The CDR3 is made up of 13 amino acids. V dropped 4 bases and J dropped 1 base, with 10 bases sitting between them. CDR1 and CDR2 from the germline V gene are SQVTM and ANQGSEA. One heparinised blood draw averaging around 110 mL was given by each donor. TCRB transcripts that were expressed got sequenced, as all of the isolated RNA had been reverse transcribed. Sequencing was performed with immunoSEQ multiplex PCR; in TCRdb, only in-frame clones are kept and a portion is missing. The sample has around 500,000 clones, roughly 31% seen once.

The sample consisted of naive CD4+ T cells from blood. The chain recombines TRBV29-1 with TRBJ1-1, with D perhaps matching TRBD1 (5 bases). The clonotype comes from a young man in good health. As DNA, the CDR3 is TGCAGCGTTGGCTCCGGGACGAACACTGAAGCTTTCTTT. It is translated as CSVGSGTNTEAFF.